Presented here are 21 T cell receptor beta chains from one specimen sequenced in a study of blood T cell repertoires in COVID-19. The method was immunoSEQ multiplex PCR; TCRdb's version includes in-frame clones alone and lacks a portion of them. The data hold approximately 220,000 clones, with roughly 84% observed a single time. The material sequenced was peripheral blood. The source of these receptors is a man between 50 and 59 years old who had recovered from COVID-19.

The chain combines TRBV11-2 with TRBJ1-1; 9 bases are a match to TRBD1. Trimming took 6 bases from V and 5 from J; bases not matched to a gene: 7. The CDR3 has 14 residues. Germline V gene sequence: CDR1 SGHAT, CDR2 FQNNGV. CDR3 in amino acids: CASRSTGGRTEAFF. CDR3 DNA: TGTGCCAGCAGATCCACAGGGGGCCGGACTGAAGCTTTCTTT.

The chain uses TRBV12-3 or TRBV12-4 and TRBJ2-7; 7 nucleotides agree with TRBD2. The CDR3 totals 13 residues. The V segment lost 6 bases and the J segment 4 bases; nucleotides outside the gene matches: 6. The CDR3 DNA reads as TGTGCCAGCAGCCGAGCGGGAAAGTACGAGCAGTACTTC. Translated, it gives CASSRAGKYEQYF.

The V gene is TRBV28, the J gene TRBJ2-7, with D uncertain. The CDR3 runs 14 residues. Germline assignment: CDR1 MDHEN and CDR2 SYDVKM. Between the trimmed V and J ends, which lost 3 bases and 0 bases, there was a span of 9 bases. CDR3 DNA sequence: TGTGCCAGCAGTTTGATCCCAGACTCCTACGAGCAGTACTTC. This encodes CASSLIPDSYEQYF. The full variable domain, rest sourced from reference TRBV28 and TRBJ2-7, is DVKVTQSSRYLVKRTGEKVFLECVQDMDHENMFWYRQDPGLGLRLIYFSYDVKMKEKGDIPEGYSVSREKKERFSLILESASTNQTSMYLCASSLIPDSYEQYFGPGTRLTVT.

The genes are TRBV4-1 and TRBJ2-7; 10 nucleotides line up with TRBD2. CDR1 is MGHRA and CDR2 is YSYEKL in the germline V gene. The CDR3 totals 17 residues. V shed 1 base and J 6 bases; nucleotides not matched to a gene: 12. The CDR3: CASSQGPPGSSGSEQYF. The CDR3 DNA is TGCGCCAGCAGCCAAGGTCCCCCCGGATCTAGCGGGAGCGAGCAGTACTTC.

The DNA of the CDR3 is TGTGCCAGCAGCTTAGGGGGCCTCAAAAACATTCAGTACTTC. Translated: CASSLGGLKNIQYF. The rearrangement links TRBV7-2 to TRBJ2-4; D might be TRBD1 (5 bases). Trimming removed 1 base at V and 3 bases at J, with 7 bases between. The CDR3 runs to 14 residues. The germline gives CDR1 SGHTA, CDR2 FQGNSA.

The rearrangement joins TRBV25-1 to TRBJ1-1, with 7 bases matching TRBD1. Germline trimming cut 3 bases from V and 2 bases from J; bases unmatched to any gene: 6. This CDR3 is built from 15 residues. Germline V lookup: CDR1 MGHDK, CDR2 SYGVNS. The CDR3 is CASSDLGQLNTEAFF. For the CDR3, the DNA is TGTGCCAGCAGTGACTTGGGACAGTTAAACACTGAAGCTTTCTTT.

This rearrangement joins TRBV19 to TRBJ2-1, with no clear D. The CDR3 is 14 residues long. Germline CDR1 and CDR2: LNHDA and SQIVND (reference sequence). The V end lost 3 bases, the J end lost 8 bases, and 14 bases lay between the germline ends. The CDR3 region has the DNA TGTGCCAGTAGTATTAGCCCTAGTATAGATGAGCAGTTCTTC. As protein: CASSISPSIDEQFF.

The V call is TRBV28, the J call TRBJ2-3; the match to TRBD1 covers 8 bases. The CDR3 loop spans 16 amino acids. Per germline, CDR1 MDHEN and CDR2 SYDVKM. J gave up 3 bases and V 6 bases, and 11 bases lay outside the gene matches. CDR3 nucleotides: TGTGCCAGCAGCCGCCCAGGGGGCGAAGGGACAGATACGCAGTATTTT. It yields the protein CASSRPGGEGTDTQYF.

CDR3 sequence (DNA): TGTGCCAGCAGCGTAGAAGGCAGGGAAGCCAACGAGCAGTACTTC. Its protein product is CASSVEGREANEQYF. The V and J genes are TRBV9 and TRBJ2-7; a weak D match, TRBD1 (5 bases). The ends were cut back, 0 bases at V and 5 bases at J, with 15 bases in the middle. The germline V gene has CDR1 SGDLS and CDR2 YYNGEE. CDR3 length equals 15 residues.

The CDR3, as DNA: TGTGCCAGCAGGGCTACTAGCGGAGTTTACAATGAGCAGTTCTTC. This codes for CASRATSGVYNEQFF. This chain connects TRBV2 to TRBJ2-1, with 8 bases lining up with TRBD2. Germline V gene data show CDR1 as SNHLY and CDR2 as FYNNEI. The V gene end was trimmed by 6 bases and the J gene end by 4 bases; junction bases not matched to a gene: 8. The CDR3 runs to 15 residues.

This clone was counted only a few times. The chain carries TRBV30 and TRBJ1-2; D is unresolved. The CDR3 runs to 14 residues. CDR1 and CDR2 from the germline V gene are GTSNPN and SVGIG (reference sequence). V was shortened by 2 bases and J by 1 base, with 11 bases between the two germline ends. The CDR3 DNA sequence: TGTGCCTGGAGTCCCCGAGCACTTAACTATGGCTACACCTTC. Protein sequence: CAWSPRALNYGYTF. Full variable domain (rest looked up from reference TRBV30 and TRBJ1-2): SQTIHQWPATLVQPVGSPLSLECTVEGTSNPNLYWYRQAAGRGLQLLFYSVGIGQISSEVPQNLSASRPQDRQFILSSKKLLLSDSGFYLCAWSPRALNYGYTFGSGTRLTVV.

This clone was recorded once. The V call is TRBV3-1 (or the pseudogene TRBV3-2), the J call TRBJ2-7, with TRBD2 matching over 14 bases. V trimming: 4 bases; J trimming: 6 bases; junction bases outside the gene matches: 8. Germline CDR1 reads LGHDT; CDR2 reads YNNKEL (reference sequence). CDR3 length: 16 amino acids. The CDR3 loop reads CASSRLGTSGSGEQYF. CDR3 sequence (DNA): TGTGCCAGCAGCCGACTAGGGACTAGCGGGAGCGGCGAGCAGTACTTC.

V gene TRBV19 combines with J gene TRBJ1-1; TRBD1 matches 9 bases. V shed 6 bases and J 7 bases; nucleotides not matched to a gene: 6. There are 13 residues in the CDR3. Germline CDR1 reads LNHDA; CDR2 reads SQIVND (reference sequence). This CDR3 reads CASSLLTGGEAFF. The CDR3, as DNA: TGTGCCAGTAGCCTACTGACAGGGGGTGAAGCTTTCTTT.

The rearrangement uses TRBV3-1 (or the pseudogene TRBV3-2) and TRBJ2-6; no firm D call. The CDR3 is made up of 14 amino acids. Germline V gene sequence: CDR1 LGHDT, CDR2 YNNKEL (reference sequence). The ends were cut back, 4 bases at V and 0 bases at J, with 4 bases in the middle. CDR3 nucleotide sequence: TGTGCCAGCAGCCCTCCCTCTGGGGCCAACGTCCTGACTTTC. It codes for CASSPPSGANVLTF.

CDR3 DNA: TGTGCCAGCTCGACTAGCGGGAGGGCCTACGAGCAGTACTTC. Encoded protein: CASSTSGRAYEQYF. J is TRBJ2-7 and V is TRBV19; 14 positions agree with TRBD2. Germline CDR1 and CDR2: LNHDA and SQIVND (reference sequence). CDR3 length: 14 residues. The trim removed 9 bases at V and 2 bases at J, leaving 3 bases unmatched.

This sequence joins TRBV5-1 and TRBJ2-1, with TRBD1 identical over 11 bases. Germline CDR1 reads SGHRS; CDR2 reads YFSETQ. This CDR3 has 14 residues. Trimming cost V 2 bases and J 6 bases; bases outside gene matches: 1. CDR3 amino acids: CASSFGTGGNEQFF. DNA for the CDR3: TGCGCCAGCAGCTTCGGGACAGGGGGCAATGAGCAGTTCTTC.

V gene TRBV19 combines with J gene TRBJ1-3, with D hard to call. The CDR3 runs to 14 residues. The germline V gene encodes CDR1 LNHDA and CDR2 SQIVND (reference sequence). Trimming took 3 bases from V and 4 from J, leaving 10 bases between them. CDR3 region: CASSMANRGNTIYF. The CDR3, as DNA: TGTGCCAGTAGTATGGCCAACCGCGGAAACACCATATATTTT.

CDR3 DNA: TGTGCCAGCATTTGGGGGGGCAGGGGGAACACTGAAGCTTTCTTT. Amino acid sequence: CASIWGGRGNTEAFF. The chain carries TRBV6-6 and TRBJ1-1; possible D gene TRBD1, 6 bases. The CDR3 consists of 15 residues. Germline assignment: CDR1 MNHNY and CDR2 SVGAGI (reference sequence). V lost 7 bases and J lost 1, with 16 bases in between.

The chain joins TRBV2 to TRBJ2-7, with a weak D call TRBD2 (6 bases). Germline values: CDR1 SNHLY, CDR2 FYNNEI. There are 13 residues in the CDR3. The V end was cut by 8 bases, the J end by 3 bases, with 14 bases between. CDR3 amino acids: CASEKRVGYEQYF. The CDR3 nucleotides are TGTGCCAGCGAAAAGCGGGTAGGCTACGAGCAGTACTTC.

J is TRBJ2-2 and V is TRBV19; 8 bases align to TRBD1. Germline lookup yields CDR1 LNHDA and CDR2 SQIVND (reference sequence). The V segment lost 7 bases and the J segment 6 bases; nucleotides outside the gene matches: 25. There are 20 residues in the CDR3. The CDR3 loop reads CASTPSIDRGSYSRAGELFF. For the CDR3, the DNA is TGTGCCAGTACCCCGTCGATCGACAGGGGCTCTTACAGTAGAGCCGGGGAGCTGTTTTTT. Supplemented by reference TRBV19 and TRBJ2-2, the full variable domain reads DGGITQSPKYLFRKEGQNVTLSCEQNLNHDAMYWYRQDPGQGLRLIYYSQIVNDFQKGDIAEGYSVSREKKESFPLTVTSAQKNPTAFYLCASTPSIDRGSYSRAGELFFGEGSRLTVL.

The genes are TRBV20-1 and TRBJ2-2; 8 nucleotides match TRBD1. After removal of 3 bases from V and 7 bases from J, the junction contained 10 bases not matched to a gene. The CDR3 contains 15 residues. Germline CDR1 and CDR2: DFQATT and SNEGSKA (reference sequence). DNA for the CDR3: TGCAGTGCTAGTTTCCGGACAGGGCTTGGCGGGGAGCTGTTTTTT. Translation gives CSASFRTGLGGELFF.